This T cell receptor beta chain was observed in a study of T cell clonality in common variable immunodeficiency. Assay: immunoSEQ multiplex PCR; the TCRdb copy retains only in-frame clones and omits some. The data show roughly 23,000 clones, with none appearing a single time. CDR3 size: 14 residues. Germline CDR1 and CDR2: SEHNR and FQNEAQ (reference sequence). Only a few counts were recorded for this clone. Antigen specificity is unknown. One junction end does not reproduce the germline sequence, and a read error may be involved. The read halts 3 residues ahead of the CDR3 end, with the missing end drawn from the germline J gene. Study-wide points: Authors noted CVID clonality's cause needs subpopulation repertoire sequencing. CVID subjects had higher TCRbeta clonality than healthy controls, most marked in about a third. Common variable immunodeficiency TCR beta sequences reportedly had fewer deletions and N-nucleotide insertions.

Sequences were obtained from peripheral blood mononuclear cells. The receptor comes from a human donor with common variable immunodeficiency. The chain carries TRBV7-9 and TRBJ1-2, with 9 nucleotides matching TRBD1. CDR3 sequence: CSSSVYRDRDGYTF. The CDR3 bases that were read are TGTTCCAGCAGCGTATACCGGGACAGGGATGGC.